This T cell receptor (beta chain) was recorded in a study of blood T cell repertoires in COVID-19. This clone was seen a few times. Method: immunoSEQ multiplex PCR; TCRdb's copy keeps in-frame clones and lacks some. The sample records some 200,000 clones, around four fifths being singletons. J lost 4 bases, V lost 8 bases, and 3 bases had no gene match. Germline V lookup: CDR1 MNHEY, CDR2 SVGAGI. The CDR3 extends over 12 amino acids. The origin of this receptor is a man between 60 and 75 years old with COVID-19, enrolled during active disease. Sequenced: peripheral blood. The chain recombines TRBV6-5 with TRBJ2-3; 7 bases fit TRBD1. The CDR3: CASEGAADTQYF. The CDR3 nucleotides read TGTGCCAGCGAGGGGGCCGCAGATACGCAGTATTTT.